This TCR beta chain emerged from a study of blood T cell repertoires in COVID-19. On this clone itself: The sample carries other DNA sequences with the same CDR3.

The CDR3 totals 15 residues. The V gene's germline CDR1 is SGHVS and CDR2 FNYEAQ. The ends lost 4 bases at V and 4 bases at J; junction bases unmatched: 3. The repertoire was sequenced with immunoSEQ multiplex PCR; TCRdb's copy has only in-frame clones and lacks some. The sample consists of some 350,000 clones, more than 85% of them appearing once. The V and J genes are TRBV7-6 and TRBJ2-1, with 11 bases lining up with TRBD2. Sequences were obtained from peripheral blood. The source is a human donor in a cohort sampled during active COVID-19. CDR3 nucleotide sequence: TGTGCCAGCAGCTCCCTAGCGGGAGGTTACAATGAGCAGTTCTTC. This translates into CASSSLAGGYNEQFF.